Sequencing of this T cell receptor (beta chain) was carried out in a study of shared clonotypes between healthy human individuals. Whole-study context: Three plates were used per donor for CD4 naive, three for CD4 memory, two for CD8 naive and one for CD8 memory. Broader study findings: Clonotypes that were shared across four donors made up approximately 5.1% of naive CD4 clonotypes.

Concerning this clone: Its target is not known.

Germline CDR1 is ENHRY and CDR2 is SYGVKD. This CDR3 is 12 amino acids long. Trimming pared 4 bases from V and 6 bases from J, leaving 10 bases between. This table comes from immunoSEQ multiplex PCR, and its TCRdb copy is limited to in-frame clones, with some not included. The table shows approximately 980,000 clones, with roughly 72% occurring only once. The source of this sequence is a man aged 18-30 years in good health. This sequence joins TRBV10-3 and TRBJ2-7; D unresolved. The sequenced sample consisted of memory CD4+ T cells sorted from blood. Stated subset: CD45RA-negative fraction. The DNA for the CDR3 is TGTGCCATCAGTGGAACAGCACCCGAGCAGTACTTC. Its translation: CAISGTAPEQYF.